These 13 T cell receptor gamma chains originate from one sample sequenced in a study of γδ T cells in repeated Plasmodium falciparum infection. TCRdb reanalyzed the multiplex PCR reads using CATT. The sample gives approximately 25,000 gamma-chain clones, over 2.5% of which show up once; 30% to 35% is in the top ten. Gammadelta T cells were flow-sorted from PBMC into Vgamma9/Vdelta2+ and Vdelta2-negative populations for bulk analysis. The specimen sequenced was gamma-delta T cells from blood. These receptors were taken from a pool of human donors (malaria-infected and uninfected, not separated).

In this sample, this clone turned up many times. The protein in TCRdb stems from a much larger clone and differs at residue 9 from this DNA's translation, likely a read error; here the protein is translated from the DNA. The J gene is TRGJ1 or TRGJ2, the V gene TRGV2. Germline V lookup: CDR1 EGSNGY, CDR2 YDSYNSKV. The CDR3 runs to 11 residues. Unmatched junction bases numbered 7, after V lost 0 bases and J lost 14 bases. The CDR3: CATWDGQKELF. The CDR3 DNA reads as TGTGCCACCTGGGACGGGCAGAAGGAACTCTTT.

This clone was recorded many times. TCRdb's listed protein matches a much larger clone and diverges from this DNA's translation at residue 9, likely through a read error; the protein shown comes from the DNA. V is TRGV2 and J is TRGJP2. Germline loops: CDR1 EGSNGY, CDR2 YDSYNSKV. The CDR3 consists of 14 residues. CDR3 sequence: CATWDGSSGWIKTF. CDR3 DNA sequence: TGTGCCACCTGGGACGGAAGTAGTGGTTGGATCAAGACGTTT.

This clone showed up many times. This DNA's translation differs at residue 8 from TCRdb's protein, which comes from a much larger clone; a read error is likely, and the protein shown is translated from the DNA. The V and J genes are TRGV9 and TRGJP. The germline V gene encodes CDR1 GITISATS and CDR2 ISYDGTV (reference sequence). The CDR3 contains 15 residues. CDR3 sequence: CALWDQEFGKKIKVF. DNA for the CDR3: TGTGCCTTGTGGGACCAAGAGTTTGGCAAAAAAATCAAGGTATTT.

This clone showed up many times. The chain has TRGV4 and TRGJ1 or TRGJ2. Looked up from germline, CDR1 is EGSTGY and CDR2 is YDSYTSSV. After removal of 5 bases from V and 3 bases from J, the junction contained 13 bases not matched to a gene. CDR3 length: 15 residues. The CDR3 coding sequence is TGTGCCACCTGGGCCTCCACATGGGTTTATTATAAGAAACTCTTT. As protein: CATWASTWVYYKKLF.

This clone was detected only once. It is unclear where the CDR3 begins or ends on the DNA, so no DNA is shown, and the CDR3 is as TCRdb lists it. TRGV9 is the V gene, and the J gene was not called. The CDR3 length equals 30 residues, ends included. CDR1 and CDR2 (germline): GITISATS, ISYDGTV (reference sequence). The CDR3 sequence is CALWGGCSRNSLAVEQHLSSQVSIGRIQHF.

This clone was detected a few times. TCRdb has a much larger clone's protein, which differs at residue 3 from the translation of this DNA, likely because of a read error; what is shown is the protein translated from the DNA. The chain carries TRGV9 and TRGJ1 or TRGJ2. TCRdb records no J gene; here it was assigned by comparing the DNA to germline. The CDR3 is 14 residues long. The germline V gene has CDR1 GITISATS and CDR2 ISYDGTV (reference sequence). In DNA, the CDR3 is TGTGCCATGTGGGAGACCCAGGATTATTATAAGAAACTCTTT. Protein sequence: CAMWETQDYYKKLF.

Concerning this clone: A far larger clone is off by one base, so a read error is likely. The same CDR3 also results from other DNA sequences found in this sample. The chain links TRGV5 to TRGJ1 or TRGJ2. CDR3 length: 14 residues. Germline CDR1 VINAFY, CDR2 YDVSNSKD. CDR3 amino acids: CATWEPPDFGKKLF. The CDR3 coding sequence is TGCGCCACCTGGGAACCCCCTGACTTTGGTAAGAAACTCTTT.

This clone appeared many times. A much larger clone lies one base from this, so it may be a read error. The chain is built from TRGV5 and TRGJP1. Matching the DNA to germline supplied the J gene, which TCRdb does not give. This CDR3 is built from 16 residues. The V gene's germline CDR1 is VINAFY and CDR2 YDVSNSKD. CDR3 region: CAAWDGGLPTGWFKIF. The CDR3 nucleotides are TGTGCCGCCTGGGACGGAGGTTTGCCCACTGGTTGGTTCAAGATATTT.

By share, this clone counts as medium-sized. The identical CDR3 is also encoded by other nucleotide sequences in the sample. The chain joins TRGV9 to TRGJ1 or TRGJ2. The CDR3 has 13 amino acids. V lost 1 base and J lost 1; bases outside the gene matches: 1. Germline lookup yields CDR1 GITISATS and CDR2 ISYDGTV (reference sequence). CDR3 in amino acids: CALWEVNYYKKLF. The CDR3 nucleotides read TGTGCCTTGTGGGAGGTAAATTATTATAAGAAACTCTTT.

Comments on this clone: A read error is the likely source, as a far larger clone sits one nucleotide away. Other DNA sequences of this sample code for an identical CDR3. With the J gene uncalled, the V gene is TRGV9. The CDR3 loop spans 13 amino acids. The germline V gene encodes CDR1 GITISATS and CDR2 ISYDGTV (reference sequence). The CDR3 DNA follows: TGTGCCTTGTGGGAGGTGCCGCCCGCGATCGGTCTCTTT. This codes for CALWEVPPAIGLF.

In this sample, this clone turned up many times. The V gene is TRGV5, the J gene TRGJ1 or TRGJ2. Trimming cost V 1 base and J 0 bases; bases outside gene matches: 6. The CDR3 is made up of 15 amino acids. CDR1 VINAFY and CDR2 YDVSNSKD come from the germline V gene. CDR3 residues: CATWDRFENYYKKLF. The CDR3 coding sequence is TGTGCCACCTGGGACAGATTTGAGAATTATTATAAGAAACTCTTT.

This clone has only a few counts. A read error likely explains why the TCRdb protein, taken from a much larger clone, differs from this DNA's translation at residue 16; the protein shown is translated from the DNA. This chain connects TRGV9 to TRGJP. TCRdb supplies no J gene; here it was assigned by aligning the nucleotide sequence to germline. The CDR3 is made up of 20 amino acids. The V gene's germline CDR1 is GITISATS and CDR2 ISYDGTV (reference sequence). The CDR3: CALWEVPQEKQELGKEIKVF. CDR3 nucleotide sequence: TGTGCCTTGTGGGAGGTGCCGCAAGAAAAGCAAGAGTTGGGCAAAGAAATCAAGGTATTT.

In its sample, this clone was seen many times. This DNA translates differently at residue 3 from the TCRdb protein, which is that of a much larger clone; a read error is likely, and the protein shown is the DNA's own translation. V usage is TRGV4 and J usage is TRGJ1 or TRGJ2. The J gene is not listed in TCRdb, so it was assigned here from a DNA match to germline. The CDR3 is 11 amino acids. Germline assignment: CDR1 EGSTGY and CDR2 YDSYTSSV. This CDR3 is CASWDGYKKLF. CDR3 nucleotides: TGTGCCTCCTGGGATGGGTATAAGAAACTCTTT.